This record covers a single TCR beta chain. CD45RO negativity and positive selection for CCR7 defined naive CD8 cells, a population that excluded terminally differentiated effector memory CD45RA+ cells. Per the germline V gene, CDR1 is ENHRY and CDR2 is SYGVKD. This CDR3 comprises 15 residues. Between the trimmed V and J ends, which lost 7 bases and 6 bases, there was a span of 21 bases. The data stem from a study of shared clonotypes between healthy human individuals. The method was immunoSEQ multiplex PCR; TCRdb's version includes in-frame clones alone and lacks a portion of them. The sample consists of about 1,800,000 clones, over 85% of them appearing once.

J is TRBJ1-1 and V is TRBV10-3; possibly TRBD1 for D (6 bases). The sample taken for sequencing was naive CD8+ T cells sorted from blood. The TCR sequence derives from a young man in good health. The CDR3 DNA sequence: TGTGCCATCACTGGGCCCGGGACGGGACACCCTGAAGCTTTCTTT. Its protein is CAITGPGTGHPEAFF.